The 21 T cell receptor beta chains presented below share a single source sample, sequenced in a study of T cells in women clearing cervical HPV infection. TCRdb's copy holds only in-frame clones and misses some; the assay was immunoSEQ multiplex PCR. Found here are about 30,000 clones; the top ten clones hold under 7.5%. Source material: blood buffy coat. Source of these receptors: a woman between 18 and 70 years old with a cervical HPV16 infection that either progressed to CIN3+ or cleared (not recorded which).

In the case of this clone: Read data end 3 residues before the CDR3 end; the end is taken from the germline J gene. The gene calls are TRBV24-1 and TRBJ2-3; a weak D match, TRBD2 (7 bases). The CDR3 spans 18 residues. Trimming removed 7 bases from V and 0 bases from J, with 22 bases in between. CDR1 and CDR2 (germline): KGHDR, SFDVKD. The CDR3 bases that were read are TGTGCCACCAGGGGGGGGCTAGCGGAAGGTACTAGCACAGATACG. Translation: CATRGGLAEGTSTDT. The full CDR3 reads CATRGGLAEGTSTDTQYF.

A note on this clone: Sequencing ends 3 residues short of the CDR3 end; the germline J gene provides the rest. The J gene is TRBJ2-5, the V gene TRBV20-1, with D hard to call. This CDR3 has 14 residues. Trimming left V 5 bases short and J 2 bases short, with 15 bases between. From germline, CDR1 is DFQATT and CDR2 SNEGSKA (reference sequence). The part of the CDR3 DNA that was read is TGCAGTGCTCTTGCCTGGGCAACGCAAGAGACC. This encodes CSALAWATQET. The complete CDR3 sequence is CSALAWATQETQYF.

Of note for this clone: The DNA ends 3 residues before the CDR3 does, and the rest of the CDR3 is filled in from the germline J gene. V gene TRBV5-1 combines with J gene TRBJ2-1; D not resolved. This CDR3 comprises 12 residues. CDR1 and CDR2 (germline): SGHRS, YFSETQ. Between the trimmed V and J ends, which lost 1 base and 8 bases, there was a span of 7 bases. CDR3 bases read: TGCGCCAGCAGCTTGATCCGGGATGAG. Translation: CASSLIRDE. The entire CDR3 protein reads CASSLIRDEQFF. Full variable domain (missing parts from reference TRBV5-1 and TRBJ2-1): KAGVTQTPRYLIKTRGQQVTLSCSPISGHRSVSWYQQTPGQGLQFLFEYFSETQRNKGNFPGRFSGRQFSNSRSEMNVSTLELGDSALYLCASSLIRDEQFFGPGTRLTVL.

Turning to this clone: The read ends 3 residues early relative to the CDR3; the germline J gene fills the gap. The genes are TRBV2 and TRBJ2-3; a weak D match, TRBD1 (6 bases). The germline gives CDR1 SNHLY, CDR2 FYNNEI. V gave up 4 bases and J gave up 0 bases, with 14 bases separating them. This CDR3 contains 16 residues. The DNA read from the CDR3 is TGTGCCAGCAGTGGTCTCGGACAGCCGAGCACAGATACG. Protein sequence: CASSGLGQPSTDT. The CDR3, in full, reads CASSGLGQPSTDTQYF.

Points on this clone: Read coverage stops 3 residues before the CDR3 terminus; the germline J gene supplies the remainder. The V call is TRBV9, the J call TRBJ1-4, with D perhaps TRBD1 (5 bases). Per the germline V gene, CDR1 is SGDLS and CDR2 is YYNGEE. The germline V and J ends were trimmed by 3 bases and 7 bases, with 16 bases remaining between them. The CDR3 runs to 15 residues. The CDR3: CASSAKGQKIEKLFF. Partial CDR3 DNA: TGTGCCAGCAGCGCTAAGGGGCAGAAAATTGAAAAA.

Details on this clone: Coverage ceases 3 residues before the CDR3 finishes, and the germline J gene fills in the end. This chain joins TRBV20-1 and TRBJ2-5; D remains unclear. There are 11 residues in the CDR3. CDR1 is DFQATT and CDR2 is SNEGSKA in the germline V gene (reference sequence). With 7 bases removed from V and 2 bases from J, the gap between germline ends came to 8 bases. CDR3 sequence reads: CSVTVQETQYF. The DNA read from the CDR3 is TGCAGTGTTACTGTACAAGAGACC.

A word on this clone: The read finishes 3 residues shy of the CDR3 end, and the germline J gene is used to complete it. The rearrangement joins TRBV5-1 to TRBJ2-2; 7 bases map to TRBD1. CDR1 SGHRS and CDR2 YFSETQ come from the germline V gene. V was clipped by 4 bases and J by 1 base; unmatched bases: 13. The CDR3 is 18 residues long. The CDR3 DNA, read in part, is TGCGCCAGCAGCCTTGACAGGGTCTCCCTCATGAACACCGGGGAG. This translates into CASSLDRVSLMNTGE. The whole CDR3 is CASSLDRVSLMNTGELFF.

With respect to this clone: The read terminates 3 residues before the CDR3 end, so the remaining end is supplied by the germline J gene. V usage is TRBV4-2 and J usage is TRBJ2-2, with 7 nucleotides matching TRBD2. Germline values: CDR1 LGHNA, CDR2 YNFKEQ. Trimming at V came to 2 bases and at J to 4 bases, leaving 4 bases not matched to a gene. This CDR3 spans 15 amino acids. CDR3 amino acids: CASSQNTGGTGELFF. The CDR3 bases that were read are TGTGCCAGCAGCCAAAATACGGGGGGCACCGGGGAG.

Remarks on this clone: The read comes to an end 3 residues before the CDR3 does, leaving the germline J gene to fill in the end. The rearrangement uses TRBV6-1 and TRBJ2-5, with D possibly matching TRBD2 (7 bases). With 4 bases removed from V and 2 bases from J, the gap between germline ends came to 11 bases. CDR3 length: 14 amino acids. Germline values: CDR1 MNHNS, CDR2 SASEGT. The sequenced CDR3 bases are TGTGCCAGCAGTGCAAGGGGGGGACAAGAGACC. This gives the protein CASSARGGQET. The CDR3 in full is CASSARGGQETQYF.

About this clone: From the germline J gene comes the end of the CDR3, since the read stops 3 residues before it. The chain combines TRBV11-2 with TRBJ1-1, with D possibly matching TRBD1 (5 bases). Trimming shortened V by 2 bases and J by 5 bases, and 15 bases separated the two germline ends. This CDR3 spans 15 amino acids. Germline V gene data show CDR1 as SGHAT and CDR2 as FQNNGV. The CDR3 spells CASSLNLGGGTEAFF. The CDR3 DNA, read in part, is TGTGCCAGCAGCTTAAACCTCGGGGGAGGGACTGAA.

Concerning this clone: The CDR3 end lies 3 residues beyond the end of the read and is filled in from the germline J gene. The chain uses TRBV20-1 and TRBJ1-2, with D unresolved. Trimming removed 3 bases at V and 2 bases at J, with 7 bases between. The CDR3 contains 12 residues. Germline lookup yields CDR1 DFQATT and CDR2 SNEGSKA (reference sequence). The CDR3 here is CSASGGNYGYTF. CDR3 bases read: TGCAGTGCTAGCGGCGGAAACTATGGC.

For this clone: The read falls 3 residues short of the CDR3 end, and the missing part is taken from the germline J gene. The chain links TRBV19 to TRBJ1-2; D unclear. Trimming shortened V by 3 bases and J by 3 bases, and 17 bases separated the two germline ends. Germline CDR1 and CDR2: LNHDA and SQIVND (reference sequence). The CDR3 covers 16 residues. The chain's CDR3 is CASSITSSSSYYGYTF. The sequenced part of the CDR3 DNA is TGTGCCAGTAGTATTACATCTTCCTCTTCTTACTATGGC.

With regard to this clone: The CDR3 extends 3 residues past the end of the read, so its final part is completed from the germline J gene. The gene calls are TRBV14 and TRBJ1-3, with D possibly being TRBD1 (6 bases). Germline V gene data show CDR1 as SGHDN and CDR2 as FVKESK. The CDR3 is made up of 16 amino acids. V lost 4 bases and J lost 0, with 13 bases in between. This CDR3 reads CASSLRQEYSGNTIYF. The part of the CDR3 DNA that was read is TGTGCCAGCAGCCTCCGACAGGAATACTCTGGAAACACC.

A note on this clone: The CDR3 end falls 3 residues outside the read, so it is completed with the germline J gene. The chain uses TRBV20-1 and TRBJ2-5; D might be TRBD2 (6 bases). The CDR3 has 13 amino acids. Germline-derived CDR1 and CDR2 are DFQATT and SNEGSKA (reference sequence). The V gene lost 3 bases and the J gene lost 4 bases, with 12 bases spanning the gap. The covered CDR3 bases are TGCAGTGCTAGGCAGGCGGGAAGAGAGACC. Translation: CSARQAGRET. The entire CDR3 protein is CSARQAGRETQYF.

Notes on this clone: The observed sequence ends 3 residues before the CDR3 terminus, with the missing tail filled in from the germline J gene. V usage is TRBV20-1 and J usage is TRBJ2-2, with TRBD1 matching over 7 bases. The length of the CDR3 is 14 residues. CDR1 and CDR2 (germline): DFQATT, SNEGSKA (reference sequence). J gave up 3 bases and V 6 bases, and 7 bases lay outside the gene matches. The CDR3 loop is CSARGQFDTGELFF. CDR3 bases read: TGCAGTGCCCGGGGACAGTTTGACACCGGGGAG.

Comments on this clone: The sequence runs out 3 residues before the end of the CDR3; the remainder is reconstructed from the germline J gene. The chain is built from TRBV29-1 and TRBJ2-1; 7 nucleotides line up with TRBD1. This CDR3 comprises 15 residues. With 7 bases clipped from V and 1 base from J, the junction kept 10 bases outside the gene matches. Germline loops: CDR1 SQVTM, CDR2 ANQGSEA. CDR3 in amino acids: CSAKRGPISYNEQFF. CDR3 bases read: TGCAGCGCTAAGAGGGGGCCTATATCCTACAATGAG.

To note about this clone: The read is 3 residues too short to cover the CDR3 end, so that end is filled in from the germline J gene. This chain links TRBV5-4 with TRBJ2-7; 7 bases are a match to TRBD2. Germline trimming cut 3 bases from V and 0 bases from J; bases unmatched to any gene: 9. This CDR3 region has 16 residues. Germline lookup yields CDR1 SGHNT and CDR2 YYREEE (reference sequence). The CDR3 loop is CASSSGAGLSSYEQYF. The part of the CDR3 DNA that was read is TGTGCCAGCAGCTCAGGAGCGGGGTTGAGCTCCTACGAG. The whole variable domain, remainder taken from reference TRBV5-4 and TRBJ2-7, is ETGVTQSPTHLIKTRGQQVTLRCSSQSGHNTVSWYQQALGQGPQFIFQYYREEENGRGNFPPRFSGLQFPNYSSELNVNALELDDSALYLCASSSGAGLSSYEQYFGPGTRLTVT.

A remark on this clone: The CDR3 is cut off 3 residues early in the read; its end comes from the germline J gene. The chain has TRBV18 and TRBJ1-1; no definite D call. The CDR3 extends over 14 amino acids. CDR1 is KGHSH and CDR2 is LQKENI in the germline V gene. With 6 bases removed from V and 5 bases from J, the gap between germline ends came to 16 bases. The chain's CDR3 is CASSSESGGTEAFF. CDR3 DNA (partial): TGTGCCAGCTCGTCAGAATCCGGCGGAACTGAA.

The sequenced part of the CDR3 DNA is TGTGCCTGGAGTGCGAAACAGGGGACAAGCAATCAGCCC. Translation gives CAWSAKQGTSNQP. The full-length CDR3 reads as CAWSAKQGTSNQPQHF. The chain uses TRBV30 and TRBJ1-5, with 7 nucleotides matching TRBD1. From the germline J gene comes the end of the CDR3, since the read stops 3 residues before it. Germline V gene data show CDR1 as GTSNPN and CDR2 as SVGIG (reference sequence). The CDR3 totals 16 residues. The V gene end was trimmed by 1 base and the J gene end by 1 base; junction bases not matched to a gene: 7. Variable domain in full (rest from reference TRBV30 and TRBJ1-5): SQTIHQWPATLVQPVGSPLSLECTVEGTSNPNLYWYRQAAGRGLQLLFYSVGIGQISSEVPQNLSASRPQDRQFILSSKKLLLSDSGFYLCAWSAKQGTSNQPQHFGDGTRLSIL.

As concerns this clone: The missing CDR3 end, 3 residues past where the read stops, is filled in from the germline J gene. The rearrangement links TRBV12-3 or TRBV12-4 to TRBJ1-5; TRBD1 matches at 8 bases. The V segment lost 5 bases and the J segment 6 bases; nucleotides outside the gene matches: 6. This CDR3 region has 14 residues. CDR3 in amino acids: CASSPSGGGQPQHF. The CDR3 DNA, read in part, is TGTGCCAGCAGTCCGTCAGGGGGCGGTCAGCCC.

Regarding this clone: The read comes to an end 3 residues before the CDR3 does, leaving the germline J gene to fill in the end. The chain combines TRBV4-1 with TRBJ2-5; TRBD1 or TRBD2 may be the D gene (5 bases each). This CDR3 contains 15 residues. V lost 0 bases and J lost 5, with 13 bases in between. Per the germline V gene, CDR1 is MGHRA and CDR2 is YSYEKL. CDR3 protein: CASSQDRRGDETQYF. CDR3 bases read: TGCGCCAGCAGCCAAGATAGAAGGGGAGACGAGACC.